Here is one T cell receptor beta chain with its context. Its target is unknown. The table came from immunoSEQ multiplex PCR; TCRdb's copy has only in-frame clones and leaves some out. There are some 5,000 clones in the sample; 87% occur only once, and 7% to 9% lies in the top ten. These data come from a study of chemoradiotherapy in HPV16-positive cancers. The V gene lost 8 bases and the J gene lost 3 bases, with 18 bases spanning the gap. Germline lookup yields CDR1 SNHLY and CDR2 FYNNEI. The length of the CDR3 is 15 residues. Study-wide points: During treatment, candidate HPV-specific clones and E7-related motifs expanded in tumor.

This TCR was recovered from a human donor with HPV-associated anogenital cancer. This specimen consisted of tumor tissue, obtained from a patient who underwent chemoradiotherapy. The V call is TRBV2, the J call TRBJ2-3; D possibly corresponds to TRBD1 (6 bases). DNA for the CDR3: TGTGCCAGCGAAGACAGGCGAAGTTGGACAGATACGCAGTATTTT. This encodes CASEDRRSWTDTQYF.